This record covers a single TCR beta chain. This specimen belongs to a study of blood T cell repertoires in COVID-19. Assay: immunoSEQ multiplex PCR; the TCRdb copy retains only in-frame clones and omits some. This sample has about 140,000 clones, with about 80% found just once. The CDR3 covers 16 residues. Germline V gene sequence: CDR1 MGHRA, CDR2 YSYEKL. Trimming left V 4 bases short and J 2 bases short, with 16 bases between. This receptor was identified in a woman in her sixties with acute or convalescent COVID-19. The sequenced material came from peripheral blood. The V and J genes are TRBV4-1 and TRBJ2-3; tentatively, D is TRBD2 (6 bases). The CDR3 loop is CASSPLGRGITDTQYF. The CDR3 DNA follows: TGCGCCAGCAGCCCTCTCGGCCGGGGGATCACAGATACGCAGTATTTT.